The source of this T cell receptor (beta chain) is a study of cytomegalovirus exposure and HLA in healthy donors. Germline CDR1 and CDR2: SQVTM and ANQGSEA. Trimming took 4 bases from V and 3 from J; bases not matched to a gene: 15. The CDR3 totals 19 residues. PCR primers comprised 60 Vbeta and 13 Jbeta primers. Some clones are missing from TCRdb's copy, which holds only in-frame ones; the method was immunoSEQ multiplex PCR. Among some 96,000 clones listed, approximately 64% were seen once. Input material: PBMCs. The TCR comes from a man aged 60-69 years in good health and CMV-seronegative. The genes are TRBV29-1 and TRBJ2-3; 14 nucleotides match TRBD2. The CDR3 here is CSVAPTGTSGSLQTDTQYF. The CDR3, as DNA: TGCAGCGTTGCTCCTACCGGGACTAGCGGGAGTCTACAAACAGATACGCAGTATTTT.